These 5 T cell receptor beta chains came from one sample sequenced in a study of control samples from healthy donors and cancer patients. The table came from immunoSEQ multiplex PCR; TCRdb's copy has only in-frame clones and leaves some out. Of under 85,000 clones listed, over 85% are singletons. Sequencing used PBMCs. The receptors were sampled from a woman between 40 and 55 years old with lung cancer.

The chain has TRBV5-1 and TRBJ1-1; TRBD1 matches at 9 bases. Germline V lookup: CDR1 SGHRS, CDR2 YFSETQ. CDR3 length: 16 amino acids. V trimming: 2 bases; J trimming: 4 bases; junction bases outside the gene matches: 9. In nucleotides, the CDR3 is TGCGCCAGCAGCTTCCGGGACAGGGTGGGTGGCACTGAAGCTTTCTTT. Encoded protein: CASSFRDRVGGTEAFF.

The chain couples TRBV19 to TRBJ1-5; TRBD1 agrees at 7 bases. The germline gives CDR1 LNHDA, CDR2 SQIVND (reference sequence). J was trimmed by 7 bases and V by 2 bases; bases with no gene match: 11. The CDR3 is made up of 16 amino acids. Here the CDR3 DNA reads TGTGCCAGTAGTATAATGAGGGGAGGGGGCGGGCAGCCCCAGCATTTT. Its translation: CASSIMRGGGGQPQHF. Full variable domain (missing parts from reference TRBV19 and TRBJ1-5): DGGITQSPKYLFRKEGQNVTLSCEQNLNHDAMYWYRQDPGQGLRLIYYSQIVNDFQKGDIAEGYSVSREKKESFPLTVTSAQKNPTAFYLCASSIMRGGGGQPQHFGDGTRLSIL.

This sequence joins TRBV7-9 and TRBJ2-5, with 7 bases matching TRBD2. V shed 2 bases and J 2 bases; nucleotides not matched to a gene: 8. CDR1 SEHNR and CDR2 FQNEAQ come from the germline V gene (reference sequence). The CDR3 is 16 residues long. The CDR3, as DNA: TGTGCCAGCAGCTTACGTTCCAGCGGGAAACAAGAGACCCAGTACTTC. Translating gives CASSLRSSGKQETQYF.

In this sample, this clone turned up once. This chain connects TRBV6-2 or TRBV6-3 to TRBJ2-1; 13 nucleotides line up with TRBD2. The CDR3 sequence is 17 residues long. Looked up from germline, CDR1 is MNHEY and CDR2 is SVGEGT. With 6 bases clipped from V and 0 bases from J, the junction kept 5 bases outside the gene matches. The CDR3 is CASSGLAGVSSYNEQFF. CDR3 in DNA: TGTGCCAGCAGCGGACTAGCGGGGGTTAGCTCCTACAATGAGCAGTTCTTC.

This clone has just a few counts. The V and J genes are TRBV6-5 and TRBJ2-2; D may be TRBD1 (6 bases). Germline V gene sequence: CDR1 MNHEY, CDR2 SVGAGI. CDR3 length: 13 amino acids. Trimming removed 5 bases at V and 9 bases at J, with 13 bases between. The CDR3 coding sequence is TGTGCCAGCAGTAATACAGGGAACCGGGAGCTGTTTTTT. This sequence encodes CASSNTGNRELFF.